This T cell receptor beta chain originates from a study of OX40 agonist ivuxolimab in advanced cancers. Sequencing used immunoSEQ multiplex PCR; TCRdb keeps in-frame clones, though not all of them. Here the sample spans around 92,000 clones, around 92% being singletons. CDR1 and CDR2 from the germline V gene are MNHNS and SASEGT. The CDR3 covers 14 residues. V lost 10 bases, J lost 2 bases, and 15 bases lay in between. About this clone: The antigen remains unidentified.

Study results and limitations: Determination of antigen specificity was not performed for the expanded peripheral T cells.

This chain uses TRBV6-1 with TRBJ1-5; possible D gene TRBD1, 5 bases. The origin of this receptor is an adult with an advanced solid tumor such as melanoma, head and neck, liver or kidney cancer. Sequences were derived from CD4+ or CD8+ T cells sorted from blood, sampled in a trial of the OX40 agonist ivuxolimab. The CDR3 protein is CATSGGSGNQPQHF. Here the CDR3 DNA reads TGTGCCACCTCTGGGGGATCTGGCAATCAGCCCCAGCATTTT.